The T cell receptor (beta chain) described here comes from a study of cytomegalovirus exposure and HLA in healthy donors. On this clone: Antigen unknown.

Study-level points and caveats: Earlier results showed most TCR beta V segments being productive about 87% or about 30% of the time.

V shed 1 base and J 5 bases; nucleotides not matched to a gene: 2. This CDR3 has 16 residues. Germline V lookup: CDR1 LGHNA, CDR2 YNFKEQ. PCR employed 60 Vbeta and 13 Jbeta primers. The protocol was immunoSEQ multiplex PCR, while the TCRdb copy is restricted to in-frame clones and leaves out a portion. The sample yields around 180,000 clones, just under 85% seen once. Sample: PBMCs. The source of this sequence is a girl aged 5 to 17 in good health and CMV-seropositive. The chain has TRBV4-2 and TRBJ2-5, with TRBD2 matching over 15 bases. This CDR3 is CASSQGTSGGDETQYF. In DNA form, the CDR3 reads TGTGCCAGCAGCCAAGGGACTAGCGGGGGGGATGAGACCCAGTACTTC.